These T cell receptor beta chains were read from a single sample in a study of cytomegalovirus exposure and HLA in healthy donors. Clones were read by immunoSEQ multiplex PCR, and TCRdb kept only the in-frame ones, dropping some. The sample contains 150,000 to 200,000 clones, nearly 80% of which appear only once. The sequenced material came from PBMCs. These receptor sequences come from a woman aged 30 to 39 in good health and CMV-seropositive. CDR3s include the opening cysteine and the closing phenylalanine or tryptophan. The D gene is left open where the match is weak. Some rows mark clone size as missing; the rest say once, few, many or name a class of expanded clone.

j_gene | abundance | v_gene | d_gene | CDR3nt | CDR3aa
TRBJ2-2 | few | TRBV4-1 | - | TGCGCCAGCAGCCAAGACCGACAGCCCGGGGAGCTGTTTTTT | CASSQDRQPGELFF
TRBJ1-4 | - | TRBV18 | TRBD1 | TGTGCCAGCTCTCGTGACAGGGGAGGTGAAAAACTGTTTTTT | CASSRDRGGEKLFF
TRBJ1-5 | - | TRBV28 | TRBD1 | TGTGCCAGCAGTTCGGGACAGGGCTGGCCCCAGCATTTT | CASSSGQGWPQHF
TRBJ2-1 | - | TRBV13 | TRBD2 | TGTGCCAGCAAGCGGGGCAGCTCCTACAATGAGCAGTTCTTC | CASKRGSSYNEQFF
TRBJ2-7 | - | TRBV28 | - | TGTGCCAGCAGTGCAACCGGGATGACCTACGAGCAGTACTTC | CASSATGMTYEQYF
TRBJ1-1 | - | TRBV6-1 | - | TGTGCCACCATGATCCTTGCGGGCACTGAAGCTTTCTTT | CATMILAGTEAFF
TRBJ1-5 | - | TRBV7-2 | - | TGTGCCAGCAGCCACCCCTATAGCAATCAGCCCCAGCATTTT | CASSHPYSNQPQHF
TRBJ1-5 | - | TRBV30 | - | TGTGCCTGGAGTGTAGTGGTAGGGGAGGCGGGTCAGCCCCAGCATTTT | CAWSVVVGEAGQPQHF
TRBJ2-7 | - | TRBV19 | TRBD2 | TGTGCCAGTAGTGCGACTGCTAGCGGTTACGAGCAGTACTTC | CASSATASGYEQYF
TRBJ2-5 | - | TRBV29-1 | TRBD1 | TGCAGCGTTGAAGGGACAGGGGGAATCATAGAGACCCAGTACTTC | CSVEGTGGIIETQYF
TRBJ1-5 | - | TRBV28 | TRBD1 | TGTGCCAGCAGTTTAGGGACAGGCTTCAATCAGCCCCAGCATTTT | CASSLGTGFNQPQHF
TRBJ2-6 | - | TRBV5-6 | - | TGTGCCAGCAGCCCAGGGGTCGGGGCCAACGTCCTGACTTTC | CASSPGVGANVLTF
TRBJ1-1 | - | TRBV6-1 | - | TGTGCCAGCACCCGAAAGGGGGGGGACACTGAAGCTTTCTTT | CASTRKGGDTEAFF
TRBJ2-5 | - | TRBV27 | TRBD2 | TGTGCCAGCAGTGTGACTAGCGGGGGACAAGAGACCCAGTACTTC | CASSVTSGGQETQYF
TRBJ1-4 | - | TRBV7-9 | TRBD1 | TGTGCCAGCAGCTCCGACAGGGTGACTAATGAAAAACTGTTTTTT | CASSSDRVTNEKLFF
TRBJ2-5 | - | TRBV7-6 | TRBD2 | TGTGCCAGCAGCCCAAGCGGGAGAAGGTACCAAGAGACCCAGTACTTC | CASSPSGRRYQETQYF
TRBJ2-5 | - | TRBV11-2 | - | TGTGCCAGCAGTTTAATGGACAGCCCCGAGACCCAGTACTTC | CASSLMDSPETQYF
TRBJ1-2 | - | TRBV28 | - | TGTGCCAGCAGTCCAACAGGGTACGGCTACACCTTC | CASSPTGYGYTF
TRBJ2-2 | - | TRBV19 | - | TGTGCCAGTAGTATAGGGCCGAACACCGGGGAGCTGTTTTTT | CASSIGPNTGELFF
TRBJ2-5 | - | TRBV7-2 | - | TGTGCCAGCAGCTTAGCAACGGAGCAGACCCAGTACTTC | CASSLATEQTQYF
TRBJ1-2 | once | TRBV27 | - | TGTGCCAGCGCCCCGCGTAACTATGGCTACACCTTC | CASAPRNYGYTF
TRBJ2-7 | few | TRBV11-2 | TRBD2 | TGTGCCAGCAGCTTAGCTCTTGGAGGCTGGGGGGGGAGGGAGCAGTACTTC | CASSLALGGWGGREQYF
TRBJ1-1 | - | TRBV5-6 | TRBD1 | TGTGCCAGCAGCTTGCGACGGACAGGGTCCACTGAAGCTTTCTTT | CASSLRRTGSTEAFF
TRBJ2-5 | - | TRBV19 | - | TGTGCCAGTAGTCCGGGCCAGGGGTCGGAGACCCAGTACTTC | CASSPGQGSETQYF
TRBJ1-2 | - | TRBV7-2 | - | TGTGCCAGCAGCTCCCTTCAGGGAAACTATGGCTACACCTTC | CASSSLQGNYGYTF
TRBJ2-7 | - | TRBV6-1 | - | TGTGCCAGCAGCGGACGACAGAACCGTTTCTACGAGCAGTACTTC | CASSGRQNRFYEQYF
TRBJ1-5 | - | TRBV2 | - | TGTGCCAGCATATCCCTAGAGGGACAAGGGCGTCGTCAGCCCCAGCATTTT | CASISLEGQGRRQPQHF
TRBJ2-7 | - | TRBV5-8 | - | TGTGCCAGCAGCTTAACAGGGACCTACGAGCAGTACTTC | CASSLTGTYEQYF
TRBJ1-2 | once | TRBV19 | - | TGTGCCAGTTCCCCCATCGCCCAGACAGGCTATGGCTACACCTTC | CASSPIAQTGYGYTF
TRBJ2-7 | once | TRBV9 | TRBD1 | TGTGCCAGCAGCACCGGGACAGGGTCCTACGAGCAGTACTTC | CASSTGTGSYEQYF
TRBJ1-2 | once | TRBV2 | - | TGTGCCAGCAGGGCGACACGAGCTAACTATGGCTACACCTTC | CASRATRANYGYTF
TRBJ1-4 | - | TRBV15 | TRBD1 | TGTGCCACCAGCAGGGTGACAGGGACTAATGAAAAACTGTTTTTT | CATSRVTGTNEKLFF
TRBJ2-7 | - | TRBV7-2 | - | TGTGCCAGCAGCTTATTCGGGTCCTACTACGAGCAGTACTTC | CASSLFGSYYEQYF
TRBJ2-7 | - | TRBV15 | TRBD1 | TGTGCCACCAGCCCGACAGGGAACTACGAGCAGTACTTC | CATSPTGNYEQYF
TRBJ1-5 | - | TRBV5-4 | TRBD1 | TGTGCCAGCAGCTTGGACAGGGGAGAGAATCAGCCCCAGCATTTT | CASSLDRGENQPQHF
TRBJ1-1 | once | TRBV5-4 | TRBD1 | TGTGCCAGCAGCTACAGGGGGATGAACACTGAAGCTTTCTTT | CASSYRGMNTEAFF
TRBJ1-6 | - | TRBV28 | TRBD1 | TGTGCCAGCAGACTGGGACAGGGAGATAATTCACCCCTCCACTTT | CASRLGQGDNSPLHF
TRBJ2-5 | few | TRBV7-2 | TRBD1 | TGTGCCAGCAGCATACCTCCGGGACAGGGGCAAGAGACCCAGTACTTC | CASSIPPGQGQETQYF
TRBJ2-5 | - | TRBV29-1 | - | TGCAGCGCTGGAACCGCGGTCCAAGAGACCCAGTACTTC | CSAGTAVQETQYF
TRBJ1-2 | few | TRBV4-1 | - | TGCGCCAGCAGCCAAGGGACAGCCTCTCCCTATGGCTACACCTTC | CASSQGTASPYGYTF
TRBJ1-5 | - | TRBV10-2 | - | TGCGCCAGCAGTGGGCGGGGGGCAGGTCAGCCCCAGCATTTT | CASSGRGAGQPQHF
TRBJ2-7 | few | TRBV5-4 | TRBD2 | TGTGCCAGCAGCCAAGATCTAGCGGGACCTACCTACGAGCAGTACTTC | CASSQDLAGPTYEQYF
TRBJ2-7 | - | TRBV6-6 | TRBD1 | TGTGCCAGCGACTATGACAGGGGCGAGCAGTACTTC | CASDYDRGEQYF
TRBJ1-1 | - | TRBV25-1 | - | TGTGCCAGCATAACAGGCTGGGGCACTGAAGCTTTCTTT | CASITGWGTEAFF
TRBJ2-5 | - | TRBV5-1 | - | TGCGCCAGCAGCTTGGAAGGAGCGGTCCAAGAGACCCAGTACTTC | CASSLEGAVQETQYF
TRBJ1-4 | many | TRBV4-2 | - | TGTGCCAGCAGCCGATCCAGGGTGGCGGATGAAAAACTGTTTTTT | CASSRSRVADEKLFF
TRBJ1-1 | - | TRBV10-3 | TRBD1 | TGTGCCATCAGTGCTCCCGGGACAGGCCTTCGGGAAGCTTTCTTT | CAISAPGTGLREAFF